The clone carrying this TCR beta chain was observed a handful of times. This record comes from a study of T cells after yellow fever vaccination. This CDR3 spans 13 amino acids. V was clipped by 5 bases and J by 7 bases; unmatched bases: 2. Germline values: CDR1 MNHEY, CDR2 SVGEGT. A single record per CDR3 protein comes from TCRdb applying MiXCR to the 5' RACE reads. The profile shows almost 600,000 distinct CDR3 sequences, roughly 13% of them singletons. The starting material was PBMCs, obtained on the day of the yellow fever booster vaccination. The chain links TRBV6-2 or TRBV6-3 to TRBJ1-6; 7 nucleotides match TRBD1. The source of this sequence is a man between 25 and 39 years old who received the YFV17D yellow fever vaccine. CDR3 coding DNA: TGTGCCAGCAGTGACAGGGACAATTCACCCCTCCACTTT. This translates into CASSDRDNSPLHF.